This T cell receptor (beta chain) was documented in a study of neurological immune-mediated disorders. Study outcomes and limitations: Repertoires from 18 of 34 multiple sclerosis patients grouped phylogenetically into a related-CDR3 cluster, suggesting a possible signature.

There are many counts of this clonotype. Its antigen remains unidentified. V lost 0 bases, J lost 7 bases, and 4 bases stayed unmatched. Germline CDR1 reads LGHNA; CDR2 reads YNFKEQ. The CDR3 is 14 amino acids. TCRdb re-analysed the 5' RACE reads in MiXCR, keeping a single row per CDR3 protein. The table lists 25,000 to 35,000 distinct CDR3 sequences, 1.5% of them singletons. Material for sequencing was PBMCs. This sequence originates from a woman in her 30s with multiple sclerosis. The rearrangement links TRBV4-2 to TRBJ1-2; 8 bases agree with TRBD1. The CDR3 spells CASSQDWTGLGYTF. The CDR3 DNA follows: TGTGCCAGCAGCCAAGATTGGACAGGGCTTGGCTACACCTTC.